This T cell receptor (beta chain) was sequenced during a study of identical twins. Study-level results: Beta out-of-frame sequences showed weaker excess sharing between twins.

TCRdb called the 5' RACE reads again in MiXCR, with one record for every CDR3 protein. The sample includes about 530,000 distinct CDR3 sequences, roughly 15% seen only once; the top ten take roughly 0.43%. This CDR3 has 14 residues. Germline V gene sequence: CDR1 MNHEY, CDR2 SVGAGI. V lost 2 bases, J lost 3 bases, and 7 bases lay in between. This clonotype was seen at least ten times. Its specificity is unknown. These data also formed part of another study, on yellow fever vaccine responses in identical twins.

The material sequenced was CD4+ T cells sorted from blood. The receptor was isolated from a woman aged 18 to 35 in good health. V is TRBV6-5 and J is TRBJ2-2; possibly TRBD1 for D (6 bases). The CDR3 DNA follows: TGTGCCAGCAGTTACGGACAGTACACCGGGGAGCTGTTTTTT. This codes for CASSYGQYTGELFF.